One and the same sample provided the 16 T cell receptor beta chains below, sequenced in a study of blood T cell repertoires in COVID-19 (dated by TCRdb to between 2020 and 2021). The receptor library was made with the immunoSEQ multiplex PCR assay. Here the immuneACCESS table is served through TCRdb, limited to in-frame sequences with V and J called. Missing clones are a known gap in these copies; in checked studies unresolved V genes cover under half, and the rest lacks a known reason. This sample comprises about 220,000 clones, approximately 80% of them detected only once. The ten largest make up 1.3% of the sample. Sequences were obtained from PBMCs or T cells enriched from blood (not recorded which). Every receptor here comes from a woman aged 35 to 49 with acute COVID-19.

CDR3 region: CASSPWTGGTRTQYF. The DNA for the CDR3 is TGTGCCAGCAGCCCCTGGACAGGGGGGACAAGGACGCAGTATTTT. The chain recombines TRBV14 with TRBJ2-3, with TRBD1 matching over 10 bases. This CDR3 contains 15 residues. Losses at the gene ends were 4 bases for V and 9 bases for J; bases not matched to a gene: 10. The germline CDR1 and CDR2 sequences are SGHDN and FVKESK. The variable domain in full, completed from reference TRBV14 and TRBJ2-3, reads EAGVTQFPSHSVIEKGQTVTLRCDPISGHDNLYWYRRVMGKEIKFLLHFVKESKQDESGMPNNRFLAERTGGTYSTLKVQPAELEDSGVYFCASSPWTGGTRTQYFGPGTRLTVL.

The chain carries TRBV6-5 and TRBJ2-7; possible D gene TRBD1, 6 bases. The CDR3 contains 15 residues. V was clipped by 6 bases and J by 2 bases, with 17 bases between them. Germline CDR1 is MNHEY and CDR2 is SVGAGI. CDR3 loop: CASSRNRVHTYEQYF. The DNA of the CDR3 is TGTGCCAGCAGCCGGAACAGGGTACATACCTACGAGCAGTACTTC.

The chain employs TRBV30 and TRBJ2-7; weak D call: TRBD2 (6 bases). CDR3 length equals 13 residues. Germline V gene sequence: CDR1 GTSNPN, CDR2 SVGIG (reference sequence). Trimming shortened V by 2 bases and J by 7 bases, and 15 bases separated the two germline ends. CDR3 DNA: TGTGCCTGGAGTCTAATGACTAGGGCGGAGCAGTACTTC. Its protein product is CAWSLMTRAEQYF.

This sequence joins TRBV7-9 and TRBJ2-7; 9 bases line up with TRBD1. Trimming took 5 bases from V and 6 from J; bases not matched to a gene: 11. The CDR3 has 15 residues. Per the germline V gene, CDR1 is SEHNR and CDR2 is FQNEAQ (reference sequence). The CDR3 protein is CASSAPGTGNGEQYF. DNA for the CDR3: TGTGCCAGCAGCGCACCCGGGACAGGGAACGGCGAGCAGTACTTC.

The chain employs TRBV28 and TRBJ1-4, with 7 bases matching TRBD1. CDR1 MDHEN and CDR2 SYDVKM come from the germline V gene. The CDR3 runs 12 residues. With V trimmed by 10 bases and J by 4 bases, 3 bases remained unmatched. CDR3 DNA: TGTGCCACCCGACAGGGTAATGAAAAACTGTTTTTT. It codes for CATRQGNEKLFF.

The chain is built from TRBV5-4 and TRBJ1-3; tentatively, D is TRBD1 (6 bases). CDR3 length: 17 amino acids. Germline CDR1 is SGHNT and CDR2 is YYREEE (reference sequence). V was pared by 0 bases and J by 0 bases, with 13 bases between. In DNA form, the CDR3 reads TGTGCCAGCAGCTTGGCCCCAGGGGCCAGCTCTGGAAACACCATATATTTT. This gives the protein CASSLAPGASSGNTIYF. The full variable domain, rest sourced from reference TRBV5-4 and TRBJ1-3, is ETGVTQSPTHLIKTRGQQVTLRCSSQSGHNTVSWYQQALGQGPQFIFQYYREEENGRGNFPPRFSGLQFPNYSSELNVNALELDDSALYLCASSLAPGASSGNTIYFGEGSWLTVV.

This clone was seen only a few times. The chain couples TRBV20-1 to TRBJ2-7, with 7 bases that match TRBD1. Germline values: CDR1 DFQATT, CDR2 SNEGSKA (reference sequence). This CDR3 has 11 residues. J lost 4 bases, V lost 6 bases, and 3 bases had no gene match. The CDR3 coding sequence is TGCAGTGCGCCGACAGGGTACGAGCAGTACTTC. It yields the protein CSAPTGYEQYF.

The J gene is TRBJ2-1, the V gene TRBV19, with unresolved D. The germline CDR1 and CDR2 sequences are LNHDA and SQIVND (reference sequence). CDR3 length: 15 amino acids. The V gene lost 1 base and the J gene lost 0 bases, with 7 bases spanning the gap. The CDR3 nucleotides are TGTGCCAGTAGTATAGCCCCAAACTCCTACAATGAGCAGTTCTTC. It is translated as CASSIAPNSYNEQFF. The whole variable domain, remainder taken from reference TRBV19 and TRBJ2-1, is DGGITQSPKYLFRKEGQNVTLSCEQNLNHDAMYWYRQDPGQGLRLIYYSQIVNDFQKGDIAEGYSVSREKKESFPLTVTSAQKNPTAFYLCASSIAPNSYNEQFFGPGTRLTVL.

This chain links TRBV12-3 or TRBV12-4 with TRBJ2-7; 7 nucleotides line up with TRBD2. This CDR3 has 12 amino acids. J was trimmed by 6 bases and V by 8 bases; bases with no gene match: 7. The CDR3 nucleotides are TGTGCCAGCCGGGGGGAGATTGGCGAGCAGTACTTC. Translating gives CASRGEIGEQYF.

The gene calls are TRBV30 and TRBJ2-7; 10 nucleotides line up with TRBD2. The CDR3 is 15 amino acids. CDR1 and CDR2 (germline): GTSNPN, SVGIG (reference sequence). Trimming at V came to 3 bases and at J to 1 base, leaving 6 bases not matched to a gene. CDR3 coding DNA: TGTGCCTGGAGCCAGGGACTAGCGAGTTCCTACGAGCAGTACTTC. This encodes CAWSQGLASSYEQYF.

CDR3 loop: CASSSNYGYTF. Written as DNA, the CDR3 is TGTGCCAGCAGTAGTAACTATGGCTACACCTTC. This chain connects TRBV3-1 (or the pseudogene TRBV3-2) to TRBJ1-2; no definite D call. In germline, CDR1 is LGHDT, CDR2 YNNKEL (reference sequence). CDR3 length: 11 amino acids. The V end lost 6 bases, the J end lost 1 base, and 3 bases lay between the germline ends.

About this clone itself: Other DNA sequences from this sample encode an identical CDR3 as well. V gene TRBV20-1 combines with J gene TRBJ1-1; 10 bases map to TRBD1. V dropped 6 bases and J dropped 6; count of bases not matched to a gene: 1. CDR1 and CDR2 from the germline V gene are DFQATT and SNEGSKA (reference sequence). The length of the CDR3 is 11 residues. The CDR3 sequence is CSAGQGAEAFF. CDR3 nucleotides: TGCAGTGCAGGACAGGGGGCTGAAGCTTTCTTT.

This chain joins TRBV11-3 and TRBJ1-3; 8 positions match TRBD1. The germline V gene has CDR1 SGHNT and CDR2 YENEEA. The CDR3 has 16 residues. V was clipped by 5 bases and J by 0 bases; unmatched bases: 6. The CDR3 DNA is TGTGCCAGCAGCCCGGGACAGGATCGCTCTGGAAACACCATATATTTT. As protein: CASSPGQDRSGNTIYF.

The V and J genes are TRBV19 and TRBJ1-5; D might be TRBD1 (6 bases). Trimming took off 6 bases at V and 3 bases at J, with 9 bases between the two ends. The germline V gene encodes CDR1 LNHDA and CDR2 SQIVND (reference sequence). The CDR3 has 13 amino acids. The CDR3 bases are TGTGCCAGTAGCAGGGGTATCAATCAGCCCCAGCATTTT. This codes for CASSRGINQPQHF.

The V gene is TRBV11-2, the J gene TRBJ2-5, with TRBD1 matching over 7 bases. The CDR3 loop spans 16 amino acids. In germline, CDR1 is SGHAT, CDR2 FQNNGV. J gave up 4 bases and V 3 bases, and 11 bases lay outside the gene matches. This CDR3 is CASSLGTVNFPETQYF. In DNA, the CDR3 is TGTGCCAGCAGCTTGGGGACAGTCAATTTTCCAGAGACCCAGTACTTC.

The rearrangement links TRBV4-1 to TRBJ1-2, with 8 nucleotides matching TRBD1. V lost 8 bases and J lost 4; bases outside the gene matches: 0. The CDR3 length is 11 residues. Germline lookup yields CDR1 MGHRA and CDR2 YSYEKL. CDR3 sequence (DNA): TGCGCCAGCGGGACAGGCTATGGCTACACCTTC. Translating it yields CASGTGYGYTF.